The following is a T cell receptor beta chain sequence with its context. It has no known antigen specificity. Nothing much larger sits one base from this clone, and base qualities are not available. Hyperthyroidism patients were newly diagnosed, with disease duration under 2 months, and aged 18 to 65 years. The study excluded patients with uncontrolled infections, other autoimmune diseases, pregnancy or lactation. Diagnoses were based on clinical symptoms, serum thyroxine and TRAb, thyroid ultrasound and orbital computed tomography. For progressor patients, blood was drawn at the first diagnosis of hyperthyroidism, before any ophthalmopathy symptoms had appeared. PBMCs were separated from roughly 10 ml of fresh peripheral blood using Ficoll-Paque density gradient centrifugation. Patients classed as progressors first received a Graves' hyperthyroidism diagnosis and then went on to develop ophthalmopathy during follow-up. Total RNA was extracted with Trizol reagent, and quality was checked on an Agilent 2100 Bioanalyzer.

This sample is drawn from a study of T cells in Graves' hyperthyroidism and ophthalmopathy (dated by TCRdb to about 2019). A note on the overall study: Peripheral blood samples were taken at initial diagnosis, before any treatment was given. To identify TCR V-J signatures that set the groups apart, the researchers used a discovery cohort of 100 patients, made up of about 44 with Graves' ophthalmopathy and some 56 with stable Graves' hyperthyroidism. Prospective prediction of ophthalmopathy was tested in an independent validation cohort consisting of about 20 hyperthyroidism patients and over 15 patients who later progressed to ophthalmopathy. The 90 to 100 discovery patients were randomly split 7:3 into training and test sets. Thyroid tissue and blood T-cell repertoires from six or seven Graves' hyperthyroidism patients were also compared in the study. Once sampling was done, hyperthyroidism patients were given methimazole at a starting dose of 30 mg daily, whereas ophthalmopathy patients were given high-dose intravenous methylprednisolone. The paper reports TCR Vbeta CDR3 sequencing of 135 peripheral blood samples: 43 ophthalmopathy, about 75 hyperthyroidism and around 17 progressor patients.

The TCR beta CDR3 regions were amplified from the RNA transcripts. The TCR CDR3 was subjected to a first round of RT-PCR using the HTBI primer set and the Qiagen OneStep RT-PCR kit. Libraries were constructed in a second round of multiplex PCR, after which size selection and purification were performed. The libraries were sequenced on an Illumina HiSeq2000 using paired-end 100 bp reads. The authors' analysis ran thus. SOAPnuke was used to process the raw data, with reads discarded if the reads contained adapters or uncalled bases, had a mean Phred below 15, or lacked an exact constant-primer or identifier match. COPE v1.2.5 was used to merge the high-quality paired reads, and each unique nucleotide sequence was defined as a clonotype. MiTCR v1.1 was used to align the clonotypes against IMGT TRBV, TRBD and TRBJ reference segments. The analysis included only V-J combinations with a frequency above 0.0001, which together covered roughly 99% of the repertoires. The TCS score was defined as the ratio of F50 (clonal expansion) to E x V (chaos), calculated using BLOSUM62-based TCRdist between CDR3 peptides within each V-J. Welch's t-statistics and random forest reduced around 510 V-J features to roughly 13, which were used in a naive Bayes classifier (R e1071). TCRdb trimmed the raw reads at Q25, called clones with MiXCR and kept productive beta chains. Rows with one shared CDR3 protein collapse into an entry with the most common genes and DNA. None of the V and J calls come from the authors' own analysis; TCRdb made them. The sample contains 690,000 or so distinct CDR3 sequences, approximately 19% of them found a single time. The ten largest clones take up roughly a sixth of the sample.

Broader findings and caveats from the paper: Most expanded thyroid clonotypes (frequency above 0.001) were also found in blood, which suggests that blood repertoires may mirror thyroid immune responses. In cross-validation, a model built on a 13 V-J signature told ophthalmopathy apart from stable hyperthyroidism with approximately 91% sensitivity and about 81% specificity, and in testing the same model reached 80%/75%. No statistical method was used to set the sample size in advance, and investigators knew the group allocation. In validation, progression to ophthalmopathy was predicted by the model with roughly 69% sensitivity and under 85% specificity, a median of approximately 7.1 months before onset.

At the junction V is shortened by 3 bases and J by 5 bases, with 13 bases in between. Reading from cysteine to phenylalanine, the CDR3 counts 14 amino acids. The entry retains the CDR3 DNA only, 42 bases that are in frame from base 1. For CDR1 and CDR2, the germline V gene (reference sequence) lists DFQATT and SNEGSKA. The source material was blood. The sequence was collected from a woman aged 45-65 years with Graves' hyperthyroidism that later progressed to Graves' ophthalmopathy. The chain is assembled from TRBV20-1 and TRBJ2-2; the best D guess is TRBD2, with 6 bases matching. The CDR3 reads as follows: CSASPLGTTGELFF. The nucleotide sequence reads as follows: TGCAGTGCTAGCCCCCTCGGGACTACCGGGGAGCTGTTTTTT.